This record looks at one TCR beta chain sequence and its context. A second roughly 7 to 11 cycle PCR used barcoded and J-beta primers. TCRdb reanalysed the 5' RACE reads using MiXCR and keeps one entry per CDR3 protein. Among 550,000 to 700,000 distinct CDR3 sequences listed, about 25% were seen once. The data belong to a study of blood T cells in healthy people across ages. This TCR was recovered from a woman between 70 and 85 years old in good health. The sample was blood.

DNA of the CDR3: TGCGCCAGCAGCCAAAGTCCAGGGTACCAAGAGACCCAGTACTTC. Residues: CASSQSPGYQETQYF. V gene TRBV4-1 combines with J gene TRBJ2-5; D possibly corresponds to TRBD1 (5 bases). CDR3 length: 15 residues. The germline V and J ends were trimmed by 2 bases and 0 bases, with 10 bases remaining between them. Germline CDR1 reads MGHRA; CDR2 reads YSYEKL.